The 30 T cell receptor beta chains below come from one sample, sequenced in a study of blood T cell repertoires in COVID-19. Data came from immunoSEQ multiplex PCR; TCRdb stores just in-frame clones and leaves some out. The table has 430,000 or so clones, approximately 90% seen once. The sequenced sample consisted of peripheral blood. Every receptor here comes from a man between 18 and 29 years old with COVID-19, enrolled during active disease.

The rearrangement uses TRBV3-1 (or the pseudogene TRBV3-2) and TRBJ1-4, with 9 bases aligning to TRBD1. The CDR3 consists of 15 residues. V was clipped by 5 bases and J by 8 bases; unmatched bases: 9. The germline gives CDR1 LGHDT, CDR2 YNNKEL (reference sequence). CDR3 in amino acids: CASSRGGTGLEKLFF. In nucleotides, the CDR3 is TGTGCCAGCAGCAGAGGAGGGACAGGGTTGGAAAAACTGTTTTTT.

V gene TRBV6-5 combines with J gene TRBJ1-5; 8 bases agree with TRBD1. The ends lost 4 bases at V and 5 bases at J; junction bases unmatched: 1. This CDR3 region has 13 residues. CDR1 and CDR2 (germline): MNHEY, SVGAGI. The CDR3 bases are TGTGCCAGCAGTTGGACAGGGCATCAGCCCCAGCATTTT. This encodes CASSWTGHQPQHF.

This chain links TRBV19 with TRBJ2-6, with 8 bases that match TRBD2. V lost 7 bases and J lost 4; bases outside the gene matches: 6. Germline V gene data show CDR1 as LNHDA and CDR2 as SQIVND (reference sequence). The length of the CDR3 is 15 residues. The CDR3 DNA follows: TGTGCCAGTACCACGGGGGGGTCCGGGGCCAACGTCCTGACTTTC. It translates to CASTTGGSGANVLTF.

With respect to this clone: Other DNA sequences within the sample encode an identical CDR3. This chain uses TRBV3-1 (or the pseudogene TRBV3-2) with TRBJ2-7; no clear D gene. The CDR3 is made up of 12 amino acids. The germline CDR1 and CDR2 sequences are LGHDT and YNNKEL (reference sequence). Trimming shortened V by 2 bases and J by 0 bases, and 2 bases separated the two germline ends. The CDR3 here is CASSQLSYEQYF. CDR3 DNA sequence: TGTGCCAGCAGCCAACTCTCCTACGAGCAGTACTTC.

The chain combines TRBV5-8 with TRBJ2-3; 10 nucleotides line up with TRBD1. The CDR3 length is 16 residues. Germline CDR1 is SGHTS and CDR2 is YDEGEE. V gave up 3 bases and J gave up 1 base; unmatched junction bases: 5. The CDR3 bases are TGTGCCAGCAGCTGGGAGACAGGGGGCGGCACAGATACGCAGTATTTT. Its protein product is CASSWETGGGTDTQYF.

This clone was counted a single time. The chain has TRBV27 and TRBJ1-5; perhaps TRBD1 as D (6 bases). Trimming removed 4 bases from V and 6 bases from J, with 13 bases in between. Germline V lookup: CDR1 MNHEY, CDR2 SMNVEV (reference sequence). The length of the CDR3 is 14 residues. The CDR3 protein is CASSSVVGAQPQHF. The CDR3 DNA sequence: TGTGCCAGCAGTTCTGTCGTGGGGGCTCAGCCCCAGCATTTT.

The chain has TRBV27 and TRBJ2-1, with D maybe TRBD2 (6 bases). Trimming pared 8 bases from V and 0 bases from J, leaving 11 bases between. The CDR3 contains 14 residues. CDR1 is MNHEY, CDR2 SMNVEV, per germline (reference sequence). The CDR3 spells CASVGAGSYNEQFF. DNA of the CDR3: TGTGCCAGCGTGGGAGCGGGCTCCTACAATGAGCAGTTCTTC.

The chain joins TRBV10-2 to TRBJ2-7; TRBD1 agrees at 8 bases. The CDR3 runs 14 residues. CDR1 and CDR2 from the germline V gene are WSHSY and SAAADI. V gave up 9 bases and J gave up 5 bases; unmatched junction bases: 12. Here the CDR3 DNA reads TGCGCCAGGAAGCAGGGGGCGCCCCGAGACGAGCAGTACTTC. This encodes CARKQGAPRDEQYF.

The gene calls are TRBV5-4 and TRBJ1-3; D remains ambiguous. Between the trimmed V and J ends, which lost 2 bases and 0 bases, there was a span of 6 bases. CDR1 and CDR2 (germline): SGHNT, YYREEE (reference sequence). The CDR3 is made up of 14 amino acids. The CDR3 DNA is TGTGCCAGCAGCTTCGTCGGCTCTGGAAACACCATATATTTT. Its translation: CASSFVGSGNTIYF.

The chain employs TRBV6-1 and TRBJ1-6; no firm D call. The germline V gene has CDR1 MNHNS and CDR2 SASEGT. CDR3 length: 16 residues. The germline V and J ends were trimmed by 4 bases and 8 bases, with 18 bases remaining between them. The CDR3 nucleotides are TGTGCCAGCAGTGCCCCGTGGGGAGCGGCGGATTCACCCCTCCACTTT. Translation gives CASSAPWGAADSPLHF.

The chain employs TRBV5-1 and TRBJ2-7, with D possibly matching TRBD1 (6 bases). The CDR3 consists of 15 residues. Trimming stripped 4 bases from V and 0 bases from J, with 14 bases between. Germline V gene lookup returns CDR1 SGHRS and CDR2 YFSETQ. The CDR3 bases are TGCGCCAGCAGCGCCCGACCGGACAGCTCCTACGAGCAGTACTTC. This gives the protein CASSARPDSSYEQYF.

The chain couples TRBV19 to TRBJ2-1; D not certain. The CDR3 runs to 15 residues. Germline CDR1 LNHDA, CDR2 SQIVND (reference sequence). The V gene lost 4 bases and the J gene lost 6 bases, with 16 bases spanning the gap. CDR3 amino acids: CASSTPGSPSNEQFF. The DNA of the CDR3 is TGTGCCAGTAGTACACCGGGTTCCCCCTCCAATGAGCAGTTCTTC.

V is TRBV6-1 and J is TRBJ1-6; D is ambiguous. The length of the CDR3 is 15 residues. Germline CDR1 reads MNHNS; CDR2 reads SASEGT. V was trimmed by 3 bases and J by 0 bases, leaving 6 bases between them. The CDR3 loop is CASSERSSYNSPLHF. The CDR3, as DNA: TGTGCCAGCAGTGAGCGGAGCTCCTATAATTCACCCCTCCACTTT.

This clone came up once. This chain links TRBV7-6 with TRBJ2-1; TRBD2 agrees at 12 bases. V trimming: 1 base; J trimming: 7 bases; junction bases outside the gene matches: 5. This CDR3 has 16 residues. The germline V gene has CDR1 SGHVS and CDR2 FNYEAQ. CDR3 nucleotide sequence: TGTGCCAGCAGCTTAGAGGCTAGCGGGGGGGGTAATGAGCAGTTCTTC. It yields the protein CASSLEASGGGNEQFF.

The chain uses TRBV5-4 and TRBJ2-5; a possible D gene is TRBD1 (6 bases). V lost 4 bases and J 4 bases, leaving 11 bases between the germline ends. The V gene's germline CDR1 is SGHNT and CDR2 YYREEE (reference sequence). The CDR3 has 13 residues. Here the CDR3 reads CASSLQGPETQYF. CDR3 in DNA: TGTGCCAGCAGCCTACAGGGCCCAGAGACCCAGTACTTC.

This rearrangement joins TRBV11-2 to TRBJ2-2; weak D call: TRBD1 (6 bases). Germline V gene lookup returns CDR1 SGHAT and CDR2 FQNNGV. Deletions cut 0 bases from V and 4 bases from J, with 12 bases between. The CDR3 has 16 residues. CDR3 sequence reads: CASSLEGQGSTGELFF. The CDR3 DNA sequence: TGTGCCAGCAGCTTAGAGGGTCAGGGGAGCACCGGGGAGCTGTTTTTT. The full variable domain, its missing parts supplied by reference TRBV11-2 and TRBJ2-2, is EAGVAQSPRYKIIEKRQSVAFWCNPISGHATLYWYQQILGQGPKLLIQFQNNGVVDDSQLPKDRFSAERLKGVDSTLKIQPAKLEDSAVYLCASSLEGQGSTGELFFGEGSRLTVL.

The chain links TRBV2 to TRBJ1-3; D call uncertain. V was clipped by 6 bases and J by 4 bases, with 13 bases between them. From germline, CDR1 is SNHLY and CDR2 FYNNEI. CDR3 length: 14 residues. The CDR3 region is CASSSDSPGNTIYF. The DNA for the CDR3 is TGTGCCAGCAGCTCGGACTCCCCCGGAAACACCATATATTTT.

The chain combines TRBV5-1 with TRBJ2-5; the D gene is possibly TRBD1 (6 bases). With 4 bases removed from V and 2 bases from J, the gap between germline ends came to 15 bases. Germline loops: CDR1 SGHRS, CDR2 YFSETQ. CDR3 size: 15 residues. The CDR3 region has the DNA TGCGCCAGCAGCACCCGACAGGCCCTACAAGAGACCCAGTACTTC. The encoded protein is CASSTRQALQETQYF. Complete variable domain (other parts from reference TRBV5-1 and TRBJ2-5): KAGVTQTPRYLIKTRGQQVTLSCSPISGHRSVSWYQQTPGQGLQFLFEYFSETQRNKGNFPGRFSGRQFSNSRSEMNVSTLELGDSALYLCASSTRQALQETQYFGPGTRLLVL.

The chain carries TRBV5-5 and TRBJ2-2; 10 bases map to TRBD2. CDR3 length: 16 amino acids. In germline, CDR1 is SGHKS, CDR2 YYEKEE (reference sequence). J lost 7 bases, V lost 2 bases, and 8 bases had no gene match. For the CDR3, the DNA is TGTGCCAGCAGCTTTTCAGCGGGAGGGTACGGCGGGGAGCTGTTTTTT. Translation gives CASSFSAGGYGGELFF.

The V gene is TRBV12-3 or TRBV12-4, the J gene TRBJ2-1; 7 bases match TRBD1. J was trimmed by 6 bases and V by 8 bases; bases with no gene match: 4. The CDR3 runs to 12 residues. CDR3 sequence (DNA): TGTGCCAGCGGGACAGAGCCCAATGAGCAGTTCTTC. Its translation is CASGTEPNEQFF.

The V call is TRBV30, the J call TRBJ2-2; TRBD1 matches 7 bases. The J segment lost 5 bases and the V segment lost 2 bases, leaving 2 bases of the junction unmatched. This CDR3 is 13 amino acids long. CDR1 is GTSNPN and CDR2 is SVGIG in the germline V gene (reference sequence). CDR3 in amino acids: CAWSTGATGELFF. The CDR3 nucleotides are TGTGCCTGGAGTACAGGGGCGACCGGGGAGCTGTTTTTT.

This sequence joins TRBV11-2 and TRBJ1-1, with a possible D match to TRBD1 (5 bases). The CDR3 is 15 residues long. V lost 5 bases and J 5 bases, leaving 18 bases between the germline ends. Per the germline V gene, CDR1 is SGHAT and CDR2 is FQNNGV. The CDR3 protein is CASSHRTGGGTEAFF. In nucleotides, the CDR3 is TGTGCCAGCAGCCACCGGACGGGGGGAGGGACTGAAGCTTTCTTT.

The chain has TRBV2 and TRBJ1-1, with a possible D match to TRBD1 (5 bases). The germline gives CDR1 SNHLY, CDR2 FYNNEI. This CDR3 spans 18 amino acids. With 10 bases removed from V and 0 bases from J, the gap between germline ends came to 27 bases. CDR3 nucleotides: TGTGCCAACTCCCAAGCGCTAACAACAGGATCCATGAACACTGAAGCTTTCTTT. It translates to CANSQALTTGSMNTEAFF. The full variable domain, its missing parts supplied by reference TRBV2 and TRBJ1-1, is EPEVTQTPSHQVTQMGQEVILRCVPISNHLYFYWYRQILGQKVEFLVSFYNNEISEKSEIFDDQFSVERPDGSNFTLKIRSTKLEDSAMYFCANSQALTTGSMNTEAFFGQGTRLTVV.

V usage is TRBV18 and J usage is TRBJ2-6; D is undetermined. Trimming pared 0 bases from V and 2 bases from J, leaving 11 bases between. This CDR3 has 17 amino acids. The V gene's germline CDR1 is KGHSH and CDR2 LQKENI. This CDR3 is CASSPPGRRAGANVLTF. The CDR3 DNA follows: TGTGCCAGCTCACCACCCGGTCGTCGGGCTGGGGCCAACGTCCTGACTTTC.

The chain joins TRBV6-5 to TRBJ2-7; possible D gene TRBD1, 5 bases. CDR1 is MNHEY and CDR2 is SVGAGI in the germline V gene. CDR3 length: 15 amino acids. The V gene lost 7 bases and the J gene lost 2 bases, with 18 bases spanning the gap. The CDR3 region has the DNA TGTGCCAGCACCACGCAGCCGAGACAGCCCTACGAGCAGTACTTC. Protein product: CASTTQPRQPYEQYF.

The chain uses TRBV5-5 and TRBJ1-1; maybe TRBD1 (6 bases). This CDR3 region has 12 residues. The ends were cut back, 1 base at V and 8 bases at J, with 9 bases in the middle. In germline, CDR1 is SGHKS, CDR2 YYEKEE (reference sequence). The CDR3: CASSLLQGEAFF. In nucleotides, the CDR3 is TGTGCCAGCAGCTTGTTACAGGGAGAAGCTTTCTTT.

The rearrangement links TRBV24-1 to TRBJ1-4; D gene ambiguous. V was clipped by 0 bases and J by 3 bases, with 16 bases between them. The CDR3 has 18 residues. From germline, CDR1 is KGHDR and CDR2 SFDVKD. CDR3 nucleotides: TGTGCCACCAGTGATTTGCAGGCCCCAGCCGCGTCTAATGAAAAACTGTTTTTT. Translating gives CATSDLQAPAASNEKLFF.

The chain links TRBV7-9 to TRBJ2-1, with D perhaps matching TRBD2 (5 bases). V lost 10 bases and J lost 3, with 16 bases in between. This CDR3 comprises 14 residues. CDR1 is SEHNR, CDR2 FQNEAQ, per germline (reference sequence). In nucleotides, the CDR3 is TGTGCCATTCAAGAGGGTACTAACTACAATGAGCAGTTCTTC. Residues: CAIQEGTNYNEQFF.

This chain connects TRBV19 to TRBJ2-1, with a possible D match to TRBD2 (5 bases). Trimming removed 10 bases from V and 9 bases from J, with 19 bases in between. The CDR3 contains 13 residues. Germline-derived CDR1 and CDR2 are LNHDA and SQIVND (reference sequence). In nucleotides, the CDR3 is TGTGCCACTAGGGCGAGGGATCAAGGTGAGCAGTTCTTC. This gives the protein CATRARDQGEQFF. Filled out from reference TRBV19 and TRBJ2-1, the complete variable domain reads DGGITQSPKYLFRKEGQNVTLSCEQNLNHDAMYWYRQDPGQGLRLIYYSQIVNDFQKGDIAEGYSVSREKKESFPLTVTSAQKNPTAFYLCATRARDQGEQFFGPGTRLTVL.

The V and J genes are TRBV2 and TRBJ2-3; 9 nucleotides line up with TRBD2. The ends lost 6 bases at V and 7 bases at J; junction bases unmatched: 8. Germline loops: CDR1 SNHLY, CDR2 FYNNEI. There are 14 residues in the CDR3. CDR3 sequence reads: CASSTSGSSHTQYF. The CDR3, as DNA: TGTGCCAGCAGCACTAGCGGGTCCTCGCATACGCAGTATTTT. The full variable domain, its missing parts supplied by reference TRBV2 and TRBJ2-3, is EPEVTQTPSHQVTQMGQEVILRCVPISNHLYFYWYRQILGQKVEFLVSFYNNEISEKSEIFDDQFSVERPDGSNFTLKIRSTKLEDSAMYFCASSTSGSSHTQYFGPGTRLTVL.